The entry that follows covers one T cell receptor (beta chain) sequence. The entry originates in a study of blood T cell dynamics during melanoma immunotherapy. At the level of the study: First-line therapy was either pembrolizumab or nivolumab with ipilimumab for metastatic melanoma.

Time point reported: week 3, after first cycle of checkpoint inhibitor. Blood was drawn before treatment and at week 3 after checkpoint blockade. Patients had no prior systemic cancer treatment, immunosuppressants or other active cancers. The repertoire was sequenced with immunoSEQ multiplex PCR; TCRdb's copy has only in-frame clones and lacks some. The table includes about 12,000 clones, approximately 87% detected once. V shed 2 bases, J shed 2 bases, and the junction held 2 bases outside the gene matches. Looked up from germline, CDR1 is MNHNY and CDR2 is SVGAGI (reference sequence). The CDR3 runs 15 residues.

The sequence derives from a human donor with melanoma. The specimen was blood, collected from a patient treated with checkpoint blockade. The rearrangement links TRBV6-6 to TRBJ2-5; 10 bases align to TRBD2. The CDR3 protein is CASSYTSGVQETQYF. In DNA, the CDR3 is TGTGCCAGCAGTTACACTAGCGGGGTGCAAGAGACCCAGTACTTC.